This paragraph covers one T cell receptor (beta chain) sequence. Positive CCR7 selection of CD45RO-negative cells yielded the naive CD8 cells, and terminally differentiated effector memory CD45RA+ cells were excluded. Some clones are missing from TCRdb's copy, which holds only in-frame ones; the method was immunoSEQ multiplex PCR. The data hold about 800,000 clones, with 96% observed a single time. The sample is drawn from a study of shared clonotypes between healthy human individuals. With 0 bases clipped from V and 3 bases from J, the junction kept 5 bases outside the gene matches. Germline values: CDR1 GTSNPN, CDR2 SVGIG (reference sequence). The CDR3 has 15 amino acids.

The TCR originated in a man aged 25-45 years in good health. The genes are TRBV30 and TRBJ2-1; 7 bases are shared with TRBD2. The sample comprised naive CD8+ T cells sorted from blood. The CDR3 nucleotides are TGTGCCTGGAGTGTACCCAGCGGGATCTACAATGAGCAGTTCTTC. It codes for CAWSVPSGIYNEQFF.